One and the same sample provided the 22 T cell receptor beta chains below, sequenced in a study of T-cell reconstitution after alpha-beta-depleted transplantation in children. Researchers prepared the TCRbeta library using unique molecular identifiers, the study reports. TCRdb re-analysed the PCR reads in MiXCR, keeping a single row per CDR3 protein. Among 700,000 to 950,000 distinct CDR3 sequences listed, 15% to 20% were seen once. Sequencing used PBMCs, mostly from graft donor cells, obtained 360 days after TCRalphabeta/CD19-depleted stem cell transplant. The source is a male patient between 10 and 17 years old who had a stem cell transplant for acute lymphoblastic leukemia, so the T cells may come from the graft donor.

The V and J genes are TRBV6-4 and TRBJ2-1; 9 bases agree with TRBD1. This CDR3 has 15 amino acids. Germline CDR1 and CDR2: MRHNA and SNTAGT. The J segment lost 2 bases and the V segment lost 5 bases, leaving 4 bases of the junction unmatched. Here the CDR3 reads CASSHGQGPYNEQFF. As DNA, the CDR3 is TGTGCCAGCAGTCATGGACAGGGGCCCTACAATGAGCAGTTCTTC.

The chain has TRBV15 and TRBJ2-5; D not certain. Deletions cut 1 base from V and 2 bases from J, with 11 bases between. This CDR3 has 15 residues. The germline V gene has CDR1 LNHNV and CDR2 YYDKDF (reference sequence). CDR3 protein: CATSRAGRQQETQYF. The CDR3 DNA reads as TGTGCCACCAGCAGAGCCGGGCGGCAGCAAGAGACCCAGTACTTC.

This clonotype has only a few counts. This sequence joins TRBV5-1 and TRBJ2-7; no clear D gene. The V end lost 0 bases, the J end lost 3 bases, and 16 bases lay between the germline ends. Germline CDR1 and CDR2: SGHRS and YFSETQ. The CDR3 consists of 16 residues. The CDR3 nucleotides read TGCGCCAGCAGCTTGGAGGCTGTGACTGGTTACTACGAGCAGTACTTC. Its translation: CASSLEAVTGYYEQYF.

This clonotype has at least ten counts. This rearrangement joins TRBV27 to TRBJ2-7; the match to TRBD2 covers 8 bases. The trim removed 0 bases at V and 3 bases at J, leaving 4 bases unmatched. The CDR3 runs 15 residues. Per germline, CDR1 MNHEY and CDR2 SMNVEV (reference sequence). The chain's CDR3 is CASSLSGSGVYEQYF. CDR3 DNA: TGTGCCAGCAGTTTATCTGGTAGCGGGGTCTACGAGCAGTACTTC.

The V gene is TRBV7-2, the J gene TRBJ2-5, with unresolved D. V gave up 1 base and J gave up 3 bases, with 12 bases separating them. The V gene's germline CDR1 is SGHTA and CDR2 FQGNSA. The CDR3 extends over 15 amino acids. This CDR3 reads CASSLGVFSKETQYF. In DNA form, the CDR3 reads TGTGCCAGCAGCTTAGGGGTCTTCTCAAAAGAGACCCAGTACTTC.

This clonotype was seen a single time. The rearrangement uses TRBV4-2 and TRBJ1-5; possible D gene TRBD1, 5 bases. Germline-derived CDR1 and CDR2 are LGHNA and YNFKEQ. The CDR3 covers 15 residues. V lost 4 bases to trimming and J lost 5 bases, with 15 bases between them. In DNA, the CDR3 is TGTGCCAGCAGCCCCGTCGGGGGGGGGGATCAGCCCCAGCATTTT. Residues: CASSPVGGGDQPQHF.

This clonotype was observed a few times. V gene TRBV7-9 combines with J gene TRBJ2-7; 7 nucleotides line up with TRBD2. V lost 5 bases, J lost 7 bases, and 5 bases stayed unmatched. Per the germline V gene, CDR1 is SEHNR and CDR2 is FQNEAQ (reference sequence). This CDR3 comprises 12 residues. For the CDR3, the DNA is TGTGCCAGCAGCGTTAGTAGCGGGGAGCAGTACTTC. Translating it yields CASSVSSGEQYF.

The chain recombines TRBV20-1 with TRBJ2-1; no firm D call. This CDR3 spans 16 amino acids. Germline lookup yields CDR1 DFQATT and CDR2 SNEGSKA (reference sequence). V was pared by 0 bases and J by 0 bases, with 12 bases between. The CDR3 DNA reads TGCAGTGCTAGAGATCCACTATCCAGCTCCTACAATGAGCAGTTCTTC. Residues: CSARDPLSSSYNEQFF.

This clonotype was detected only a few times. V gene TRBV4-1 combines with J gene TRBJ2-7; 16 nucleotides match TRBD2. From germline, CDR1 is MGHRA and CDR2 YSYEKL. The CDR3 extends over 15 amino acids. J was trimmed by 7 bases and V by 5 bases; bases with no gene match: 5. The CDR3 DNA sequence: TGCGCCAGCAGCTTGGGACTAGCGGGGGGGATTGAGCAGTACTTC. It specifies CASSLGLAGGIEQYF.

The chain employs TRBV20-1 and TRBJ1-1, with 10 bases aligning to TRBD1. Germline CDR1 is DFQATT and CDR2 is SNEGSKA (reference sequence). The trim removed 6 bases at V and 3 bases at J, leaving 10 bases unmatched. This CDR3 spans 15 amino acids. The CDR3 nucleotides are TGCAGTGCCGAGAGGGGGGGACAGGGGTACACTGAAGCTTTCTTT. It specifies CSAERGGQGYTEAFF.

This clonotype has only a few counts. The chain has TRBV25-1 and TRBJ1-5; a weak D match, TRBD1 (6 bases). V was trimmed by 5 bases and J by 8 bases, leaving 16 bases between them. From germline, CDR1 is MGHDK and CDR2 SYGVNS. CDR3 size: 14 residues. Here the CDR3 DNA reads TGTGCCAGCAGTCCCACAGGGAACCTAAAGCCCCAGCATTTT. As protein: CASSPTGNLKPQHF.

V and J are TRBV29-1 and TRBJ2-5; 7 positions agree with TRBD2. V lost 2 bases to trimming and J lost 4 bases; unmatched junction nucleotides: 7. Germline loops: CDR1 SQVTM, CDR2 ANQGSEA. This CDR3 is 14 amino acids long. CDR3 loop: CSVEWWEGSETQYF. Here the CDR3 DNA reads TGCAGCGTTGAATGGTGGGAGGGTTCAGAGACCCAGTACTTC.

This clonotype has more than one count but fewer than ten. The rearrangement uses TRBV5-5 and TRBJ1-1; no clear D gene. This CDR3 is built from 14 residues. Germline V gives CDR1 SGHKS, CDR2 YYEKEE (reference sequence). V lost 3 bases to trimming and J lost 4 bases, with 13 bases between them. For the CDR3, the DNA is TGTGCCAGCAGCTATCTCAGCGTTGTCACTGAAGCTTTCTTT. Translation gives CASSYLSVVTEAFF.

The rearrangement joins TRBV9 to TRBJ1-1; the D is unclear. Germline loops: CDR1 SGDLS, CDR2 YYNGEE. V lost 3 bases and J lost 2, with 11 bases in between. This CDR3 contains 14 residues. As DNA, the CDR3 is TGTGCCAGCAGCGGTCGACGGTTTAACACTGAAGCTTTCTTT. Protein: CASSGRRFNTEAFF.

This clonotype was seen only a few times. The CDR3 DNA reads TGTGCCAGCTCACCACAGACCGGGGTCTACAATGAGCAGTTCTTC. Amino acids: CASSPQTGVYNEQFF. J is TRBJ2-1 and V is TRBV18; a weak D match, TRBD2 (5 bases). Per germline, CDR1 KGHSH and CDR2 LQKENI. The CDR3 spans 15 residues. V was trimmed by 1 base and J by 3 bases, leaving 10 bases between them.

This clonotype was observed a few times. The gene calls are TRBV5-1 and TRBJ2-7, with 8 bases lining up with TRBD1. The CDR3 covers 15 residues. V shed 4 bases, J shed 3 bases, and the junction held 9 bases outside the gene matches. Germline CDR1 SGHRS, CDR2 YFSETQ. CDR3 loop: CASSLGGDRSYEQYF. Written as DNA, the CDR3 is TGCGCCAGCAGCCTAGGTGGGGACAGGAGCTACGAGCAGTACTTC.

CDR3 amino acids: CASSQRTPGTRGETQYF. The DNA of the CDR3 is TGTGCCAGCAGCCAAAGGACGCCGGGGACTAGGGGAGAGACCCAGTACTTC. V is TRBV3-1 and J is TRBJ2-5; TRBD2 agrees at 8 bases. V dropped 2 bases and J dropped 4; count of bases not matched to a gene: 12. The CDR3 covers 17 residues. From germline, CDR1 is LGHDT and CDR2 YNNKEL (reference sequence).

This chain uses TRBV12-3 or TRBV12-4 with TRBJ2-5; 11 bases agree with TRBD2. V trimming: 5 bases; J trimming: 6 bases; junction bases outside the gene matches: 8. There are 15 residues in the CDR3. CDR3 in amino acids: CASSEPTSGTKTQYF. In DNA, the CDR3 is TGTGCCAGCAGTGAACCGACTAGCGGGACAAAGACCCAGTACTTC.

Comments on this clonotype: A read error may explain this, as a much larger clone is one base away. The chain is built from TRBV9 and TRBJ2-7; 8 nucleotides match TRBD1. The CDR3 covers 16 residues. CDR1 SGDLS and CDR2 YYNGEE come from the germline V gene. CDR3 DNA: TGTGCCAGCAGCTCCCGGACAGGGATACCGATCTACGAGCAGTGCTTC. Amino acid sequence: CASSSRTGIPIYEQCF.

This sequence joins TRBV7-6 and TRBJ1-2; D is possibly TRBD1 (5 bases). With 5 bases removed from V and 4 bases from J, the gap between germline ends came to 20 bases. The CDR3 length is 16 residues. Germline-derived CDR1 and CDR2 are SGHVS and FNYEAQ. The CDR3 loop is CASSHEPFGQGYGYTF. The DNA for the CDR3 is TGTGCCAGCAGCCATGAACCTTTCGGACAAGGCTATGGCTACACCTTC.

This clonotype was counted ten times or more. The chain links TRBV7-9 to TRBJ1-4; tentatively, D is TRBD1 (5 bases). Germline CDR1 reads SEHNR; CDR2 reads FQNEAQ (reference sequence). The CDR3 has 16 residues. The V and J ends lost 5 bases and 0 bases respectively, with 13 bases between them. CDR3 nucleotide sequence: TGTGCCAGCAGCCACGACAGCCTTGCAACTAATGAAAAACTGTTTTTT. Its protein is CASSHDSLATNEKLFF.

This clonotype was seen a handful of times. This chain joins TRBV7-9 and TRBJ2-7; D possibly corresponds to TRBD1 (6 bases). V lost 5 bases to trimming and J lost 0 bases, with 14 bases between them. Germline-derived CDR1 and CDR2 are SEHNR and FQNEAQ (reference sequence). The CDR3 has 15 residues. DNA of the CDR3: TGTGCCAGCAGCAAAGACAGGCCCACCTCCTACGAGCAGTACTTC. Its protein product is CASSKDRPTSYEQYF.